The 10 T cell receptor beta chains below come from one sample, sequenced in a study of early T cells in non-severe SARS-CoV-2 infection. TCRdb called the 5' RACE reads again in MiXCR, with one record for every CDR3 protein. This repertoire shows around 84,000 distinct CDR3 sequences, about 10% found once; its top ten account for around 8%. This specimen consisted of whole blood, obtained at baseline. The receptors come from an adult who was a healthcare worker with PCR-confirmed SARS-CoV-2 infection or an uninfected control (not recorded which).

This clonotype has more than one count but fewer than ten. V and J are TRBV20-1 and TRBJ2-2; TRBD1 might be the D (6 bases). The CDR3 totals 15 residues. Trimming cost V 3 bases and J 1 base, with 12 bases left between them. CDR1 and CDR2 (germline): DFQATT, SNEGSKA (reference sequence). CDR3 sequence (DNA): TGCAGTGCTAGGGAGAGGGGGTTGAACACCGGGGAGCTGTTTTTT. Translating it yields CSARERGLNTGELFF.

The CDR3 loop reads CSARGTTGNTIYF. In DNA, the CDR3 is TGCAGTGCTAGGGGGACAACTGGAAACACCATATATTTT. V gene TRBV20-1 combines with J gene TRBJ1-3; TRBD1 is a possible D gene (6 bases). Trimming shortened V by 3 bases and J by 2 bases, and 8 bases separated the two germline ends. The germline V gene has CDR1 DFQATT and CDR2 SNEGSKA (reference sequence). CDR3 length equals 13 residues.

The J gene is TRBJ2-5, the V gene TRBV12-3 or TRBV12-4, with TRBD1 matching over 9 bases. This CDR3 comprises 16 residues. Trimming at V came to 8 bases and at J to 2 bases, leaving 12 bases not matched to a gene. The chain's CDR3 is CASLSWGQGPQETQYF. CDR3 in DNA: TGTGCCAGCTTGAGCTGGGGACAGGGACCACAAGAGACCCAGTACTTC.

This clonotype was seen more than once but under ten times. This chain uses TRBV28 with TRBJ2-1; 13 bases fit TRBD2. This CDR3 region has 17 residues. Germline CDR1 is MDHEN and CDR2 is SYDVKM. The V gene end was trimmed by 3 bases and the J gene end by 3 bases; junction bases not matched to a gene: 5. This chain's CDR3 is CASSFRTSGSFYNEQFF. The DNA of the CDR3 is TGTGCCAGCAGTTTCCGGACTAGCGGGAGTTTCTACAATGAGCAGTTCTTC.

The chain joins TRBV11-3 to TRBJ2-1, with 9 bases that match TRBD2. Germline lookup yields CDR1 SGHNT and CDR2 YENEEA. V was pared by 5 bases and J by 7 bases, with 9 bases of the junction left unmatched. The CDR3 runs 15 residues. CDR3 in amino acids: CASSPGTSFGNEQFF. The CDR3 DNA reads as TGTGCCAGCAGCCCCGGGACTAGCTTTGGTAATGAGCAGTTCTTC.

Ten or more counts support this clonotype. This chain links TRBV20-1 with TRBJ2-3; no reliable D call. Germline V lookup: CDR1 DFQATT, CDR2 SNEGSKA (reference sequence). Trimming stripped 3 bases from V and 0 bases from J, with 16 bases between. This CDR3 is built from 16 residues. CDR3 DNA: TGCAGTGCTAGCTACCGGGCCCTAACTAGCACAGATACGCAGTATTTT. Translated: CSASYRALTSTDTQYF.

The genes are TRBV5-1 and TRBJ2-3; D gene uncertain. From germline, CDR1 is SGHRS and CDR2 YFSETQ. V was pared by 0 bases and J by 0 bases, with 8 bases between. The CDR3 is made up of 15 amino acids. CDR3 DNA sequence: TGCGCCAGCAGCTTGGTGGAAACTAGCACAGATACGCAGTATTTT. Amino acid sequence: CASSLVETSTDTQYF. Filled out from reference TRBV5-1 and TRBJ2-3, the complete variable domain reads KAGVTQTPRYLIKTRGQQVTLSCSPISGHRSVSWYQQTPGQGLQFLFEYFSETQRNKGNFPGRFSGRQFSNSRSEMNVSTLELGDSALYLCASSLVETSTDTQYFGPGTRLTVL.

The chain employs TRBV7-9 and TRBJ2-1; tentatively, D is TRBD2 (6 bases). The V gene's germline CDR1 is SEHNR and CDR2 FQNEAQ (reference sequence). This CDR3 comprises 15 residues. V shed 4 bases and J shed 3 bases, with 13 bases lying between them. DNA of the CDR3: TGTGCCAGCAGCTCTTCCGGGACTGTCTACAATGAGCAGTTCTTC. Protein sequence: CASSSSGTVYNEQFF.

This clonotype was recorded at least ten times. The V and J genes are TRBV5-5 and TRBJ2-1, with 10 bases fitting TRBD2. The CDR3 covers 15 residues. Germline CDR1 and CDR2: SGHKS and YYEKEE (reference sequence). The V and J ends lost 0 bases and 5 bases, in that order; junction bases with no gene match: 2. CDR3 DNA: TGTGCCAGCAGCTTGGTGGGACTAGCGAACAATGAGCAGTTCTTC. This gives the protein CASSLVGLANNEQFF.

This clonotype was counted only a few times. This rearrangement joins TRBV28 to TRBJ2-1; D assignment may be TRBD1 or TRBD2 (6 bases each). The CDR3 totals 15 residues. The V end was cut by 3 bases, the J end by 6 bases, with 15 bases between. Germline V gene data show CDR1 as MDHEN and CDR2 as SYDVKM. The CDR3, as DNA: TGTGCCAGCAGTTTCCCGGGGGCCTCCCCCAATGAGCAGTTCTTC. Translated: CASSFPGASPNEQFF.